This TCR beta chain was sequenced during a study of CD8 T cells in ankylosing spondylitis. The study's findings and limits: The authors reported significant enrichment of disease-linked clones in matched ankylosing spondylitis synovial fluid.

This CDR3 has 19 amino acids. Germline lookup yields CDR1 SGHRS and CDR2 YFSETQ. With 0 bases clipped from V and 3 bases from J, the junction kept 17 bases outside the gene matches. TCRdb redid the calling of the 5' RACE reads with MiXCR, one entry per CDR3 protein. The profile covers 120,000 or so distinct CDR3 sequences, with about 13% appearing a single time and 2.5% to 3% taken by the ten largest. This clonotype has only a few counts. The antigen is undetermined. The source of this sequence is a female donor with ankylosing spondylitis or in good health (not recorded which). The chain recombines TRBV5-1 with TRBJ1-1; 7 bases are a match to TRBD1. Specimen: blood, either unsorted or a sorted T cell fraction (not recorded which). CDR3 sequence (DNA): TGCGCCAGCAGCTTGGACCCGTCAGACAGGGCTGAGGGATACACTGAAGCTTTCTTT. This translates into CASSLDPSDRAEGYTEAFF.